This T cell receptor (beta chain) is from a study of beta chain features in type 1 diabetes. Expressed TCRB transcripts got sequenced, as all isolated RNA was reverse transcribed. The table came from immunoSEQ multiplex PCR; TCRdb's copy has only in-frame clones and leaves some out. This table has around 500,000 clones, over 10% appearing once. Sorted populations were all over 95% pure. The CDR3 spans 13 residues. Per the germline V gene, CDR1 is SGHTA and CDR2 is FQGNSA. V shed 3 bases and J shed 4 bases, with 9 bases lying between them. The sample was naive CD4+ T cells from blood. This sequence joins TRBV7-2 and TRBJ1-1; D is undetermined. This sequence was found in a woman aged 18 to 35 in good health. CDR3 loop: CASSFSGPTEAFF. CDR3 DNA: TGTGCCAGCAGCTTCTCGGGCCCCACTGAAGCTTTCTTT.